This T cell receptor beta chain was documented in a study of cytomegalovirus exposure and HLA in healthy donors. Overall study results and limits: More clonal expansion characterized HLA-associated TCR beta chains than equally common others in a later analysis.

Use of 60 Vbeta and 13 Jbeta primers characterized the PCR. Method: immunoSEQ multiplex PCR; TCRdb's copy keeps in-frame clones and lacks some. The sample shows 60,000 to 75,000 clones, over 75% of them seen only once. The CDR3 length is 13 residues. Germline CDR1 MNHEY, CDR2 SVGAGI. Comments on this clone: The antigen remains undetermined.

The V and J genes are TRBV6-5 and TRBJ2-5; possibly TRBD2 for D (6 bases). The DNA end is a closer match to TRBJ2-7, so the J assignment may be wrong. This sequence was found in a woman between 25 and 40 years old in good health and CMV-seropositive. The sequenced material came from PBMCs. The CDR3 sequence: CASSYGRNYEQYF. CDR3 sequence (DNA): TGTGCCAGCAGTTACGGGAGGAACTACGAGCAGTACTTC.